The 22 T cell receptor beta chains presented below share a single source sample, sequenced in a study of cytomegalovirus exposure and HLA in healthy donors (dated by TCRdb to the late 2010s). The library was generated by the immunoSEQ multiplex PCR assay. Held by TCRdb, this immuneACCESS table contains in-frame sequences only and omits some clones. Under half of the omission traces to an unresolved V gene where checked; the cause of the rest is unknown. This sample holds about 69,000 clones; nearly 96% were observed only once. The ten largest clones take up roughly 4.3% of the sample. Sequenced: PBMCs. All receptors come from a woman younger than 30 in good health and CMV-seropositive.

The chain couples TRBV11-2 to TRBJ2-4, with 9 positions matching TRBD1. Germline trimming cut 2 bases from V and 8 bases from J; bases unmatched to any gene: 7. This CDR3 is 15 amino acids long. Germline V gives CDR1 SGHAT, CDR2 FQNNGV. The CDR3 nucleotides read TGTGCCAGCAGCTTAAAAGGACAGGGGAGAGACATTCAGTACTTC. Its translation is CASSLKGQGRDIQYF.

This sequence joins TRBV19 and TRBJ2-7, with D possibly TRBD1 on 5 matching bases. Per the germline V gene, CDR1 is LNHDA and CDR2 is SQIVND (reference sequence). The germline V and J ends were trimmed by 6 bases and 2 bases, with 17 bases remaining between them. The CDR3 loop spans 15 amino acids. DNA of the CDR3: TGTGCCAGTAGAACGAGCATGGGGCGAGCCTACGAGCAGTACTTC. Encoded protein: CASRTSMGRAYEQYF. The variable domain in full, with the rest retrieved from reference TRBV19 and TRBJ2-7, is DGGITQSPKYLFRKEGQNVTLSCEQNLNHDAMYWYRQDPGQGLRLIYYSQIVNDFQKGDIAEGYSVSREKKESFPLTVTSAQKNPTAFYLCASRTSMGRAYEQYFGPGTRLTVT.

The V gene is TRBV28, the J gene TRBJ2-1; D not resolved. Per the germline V gene, CDR1 is MDHEN and CDR2 is SYDVKM. V was pared by 3 bases and J by 5 bases, with 14 bases between. The CDR3 is 15 amino acids. This chain's CDR3 is CASSFMPPRDNEQFF. CDR3 bases: TGTGCCAGCAGTTTTATGCCCCCCCGGGACAATGAGCAGTTCTTC.

Worth noting for this clone: Relative to the germline gene, one junction end is altered; a read error may explain this. The chain couples TRBV7-7 to TRBJ2-5; perhaps TRBD1 as D (7 bases). CDR3 length: 14 residues. Looked up from germline, CDR1 is SSHAT and CDR2 is FNYEAQ (reference sequence). Here the CDR3 reads CASSSTGRRETQYF. CDR3 coding DNA: TGTGCTAGCAGCTCGACAGGGAGGCGGGAGACCCAGTACTTC.

The genes are TRBV28 and TRBJ2-7; D might be TRBD2 (6 bases). The CDR3 runs to 18 residues. CDR1 and CDR2 from the germline V gene are MDHEN and SYDVKM. The germline V and J ends were trimmed by 2 bases and 6 bases, with 26 bases remaining between them. CDR3 DNA sequence: TGTGCCAGCAGTTTACCCTTGAGGGTAGCGGCGCTTCGTCGCGAGCAGTACTTC. Residues: CASSLPLRVAALRREQYF.

V gene TRBV7-9 combines with J gene TRBJ2-7, with TRBD1 matching 7 bases. Trimming at V came to 6 bases and at J to 2 bases, leaving 7 bases not matched to a gene. In germline, CDR1 is SEHNR, CDR2 FQNEAQ (reference sequence). CDR3 length: 14 amino acids. CDR3 sequence reads: CASSYPGQAYEQYF. The CDR3 DNA reads TGTGCCAGCAGTTACCCCGGACAGGCCTACGAGCAGTACTTC.

This clone was observed once. This chain uses TRBV7-6 with TRBJ2-3; TRBD1 matches at 9 bases. The trim removed 3 bases at V and 2 bases at J, leaving 6 bases unmatched. CDR1 and CDR2 from the germline V gene are SGHVS and FNYEAQ. The CDR3 is 16 amino acids. CDR3 coding DNA: TGTGCCAGCAGCTTCGGGGGACAGGGTGCCACAGATACGCAGTATTTT. It yields the protein CASSFGGQGATDTQYF.

The chain carries TRBV30 and TRBJ2-1; D ambiguous. Trimming shortened V by 1 base and J by 4 bases, and 11 bases separated the two germline ends. Germline values: CDR1 GTSNPN, CDR2 SVGIG (reference sequence). The CDR3 is made up of 14 amino acids. The CDR3 DNA sequence: TGTGCCTGGAGTGCCCTCCTTTTTTACAATGAGCAGTTCTTC. Its translation is CAWSALLFYNEQFF.

J is TRBJ2-1 and V is TRBV27, with 9 bases lining up with TRBD2. This CDR3 is 19 amino acids long. Trimming removed 3 bases from V and 7 bases from J; junction bases left unmatched: 19. CDR1 and CDR2 (germline): MNHEY, SMNVEV (reference sequence). The CDR3 protein is CASSLGRFRQAGGWNEQFF. In DNA, the CDR3 is TGTGCCAGCAGTTTGGGTCGTTTCCGTCAAGCGGGAGGATGGAATGAGCAGTTCTTC.

The chain employs TRBV28 and TRBJ1-5, with D unresolved. This CDR3 region has 14 residues. The V gene lost 3 bases and the J gene lost 3 bases, with 9 bases spanning the gap. CDR1 and CDR2 (germline): MDHEN, SYDVKM. The CDR3 reads CASSFPGDNQPQHF. The CDR3 coding sequence is TGTGCCAGCAGTTTCCCCGGGGACAATCAGCCCCAGCATTTT.

The V call is TRBV4-2, the J call TRBJ1-5, with a weak D call TRBD1 (6 bases). The V and J ends lost 4 bases and 3 bases respectively, with 10 bases between them. Germline-derived CDR1 and CDR2 are LGHNA and YNFKEQ. The CDR3 is made up of 14 amino acids. CDR3 DNA: TGTGCCAGCAGCCGCGACAGGACCAATCAGCCCCAGCATTTT. Translating gives CASSRDRTNQPQHF.

The CDR3 DNA is TGTGCCAGCAGCTTAGAAGGATGGAGTGGAGACACCGGGGAGCTGTTTTTT. Its translation: CASSLEGWSGDTGELFF. The V gene is TRBV13, the J gene TRBJ2-2; D call uncertain. The length of the CDR3 is 17 residues. Germline V gene data show CDR1 as PRHDT and CDR2 as FYEKMQ (reference sequence). V was clipped by 1 base and J by 3 bases, with 15 bases between them.

The V and J genes are TRBV11-2 and TRBJ2-2, with D perhaps matching TRBD2 (6 bases). The CDR3 runs 15 residues. Germline V gene sequence: CDR1 SGHAT, CDR2 FQNNGV. Trimming removed 3 bases from V and 3 bases from J, with 11 bases in between. The CDR3 region has the DNA TGTGCCAGCAGCTTCTATGGGGGGTACACCGGGGAGCTGTTTTTT. Its translation: CASSFYGGYTGELFF.

The chain joins TRBV7-8 to TRBJ1-5; D is ambiguous. V was shortened by 0 bases and J by 3 bases, with 12 bases between the two germline ends. CDR1 and CDR2 from the germline V gene are SGHVS and FQNEAQ. CDR3 size: 16 residues. The CDR3 here is CASSLAWAGFNQPQHF. DNA of the CDR3: TGTGCCAGCAGCTTAGCGTGGGCAGGATTCAATCAGCCCCAGCATTTT.

J is TRBJ2-7 and V is TRBV27; 7 bases fit TRBD2. This CDR3 has 14 amino acids. Germline CDR1 MNHEY, CDR2 SMNVEV (reference sequence). The trim removed 5 bases at V and 0 bases at J, leaving 4 bases unmatched. In nucleotides, the CDR3 is TGTGCCAGCAGTAGGGACTACCTCTCCTACGAGCAGTACTTC. Translated: CASSRDYLSYEQYF.

This chain joins TRBV4-1 and TRBJ2-1; no clear D. The V gene's germline CDR1 is MGHRA and CDR2 YSYEKL. The CDR3 runs to 11 residues. Deletions cut 4 bases from V and 5 bases from J, with 3 bases between. The DNA of the CDR3 is TGCGCCAGCAGCCGAGACAATGAGCAGTTCTTC. Amino acids: CASSRDNEQFF.

The chain couples TRBV2 to TRBJ2-7; TRBD1 aligns across 9 bases. V gave up 6 bases and J gave up 3 bases; unmatched junction bases: 9. CDR3 length equals 15 residues. Germline lookup yields CDR1 SNHLY and CDR2 FYNNEI. CDR3 nucleotide sequence: TGTGCCAGCAGCCAAGGACAGGGGAATGGCTACGAGCAGTACTTC. It specifies CASSQGQGNGYEQYF.

This chain connects TRBV15 to TRBJ1-3; no clear D. Germline CDR1 reads LNHNV; CDR2 reads YYDKDF (reference sequence). Between the trimmed V and J ends, which lost 1 base and 1 base, there was a span of 8 bases. The CDR3 runs to 15 residues. The CDR3 spells CATSRGGPSGNTIYF. CDR3 coding DNA: TGTGCCACCAGCAGAGGCGGGCCATCTGGAAACACCATATATTTT.

The V gene is TRBV7-2, the J gene TRBJ1-4, with D possibly TRBD1 on 6 matching bases. V gave up 0 bases and J gave up 4 bases, with 12 bases separating them. Germline CDR1 SGHTA, CDR2 FQGNSA. The CDR3 runs to 16 residues. Here the CDR3 reads CASSLAPRGINEKLFF. As DNA, the CDR3 is TGTGCCAGCAGCTTAGCGCCCAGGGGCATTAATGAAAAACTGTTTTTT.

The gene calls are TRBV5-4 and TRBJ2-1, with 12 bases fitting TRBD1. J gave up 7 bases and V 4 bases, and 3 bases lay outside the gene matches. This CDR3 is built from 14 residues. CDR1 and CDR2 from the germline V gene are SGHNT and YYREEE (reference sequence). CDR3 loop: CASSPGQGANEQFF. CDR3 sequence (DNA): TGTGCCAGCAGCCCGGGACAGGGGGCAAATGAGCAGTTCTTC. The full variable domain, rest sourced from reference TRBV5-4 and TRBJ2-1, is ETGVTQSPTHLIKTRGQQVTLRCSSQSGHNTVSWYQQALGQGPQFIFQYYREEENGRGNFPPRFSGLQFPNYSSELNVNALELDDSALYLCASSPGQGANEQFFGPGTRLTVL.

This clone was recorded a few times. This chain links TRBV2 with TRBJ1-2; D is uncertain. Germline V gene lookup returns CDR1 SNHLY and CDR2 FYNNEI. V lost 0 bases and J 11 bases, leaving 13 bases between the germline ends. The CDR3 covers 13 residues. CDR3 amino acids: CASSEALHGRYTF. Written as DNA, the CDR3 is TGTGCCAGCAGTGAAGCGCTTCATGGGCGATACACCTTC.

This chain uses TRBV7-2 with TRBJ2-5; D gene unclear. Per the germline V gene, CDR1 is SGHTA and CDR2 is FQGNSA. The germline V and J ends were trimmed by 3 bases and 3 bases, with 8 bases remaining between them. The CDR3 sequence is 13 residues long. CDR3 amino acids: CASSFRGEETQYF. CDR3 coding DNA: TGTGCCAGCAGCTTCCGAGGTGAAGAGACCCAGTACTTC.